Shown below are 18 T cell receptor beta chains from a single sample sequenced in a study of blood T cell repertoires in COVID-19. TCRdb's copy holds only in-frame clones and misses some; the assay was immunoSEQ multiplex PCR. The sample has about 70,000 clones, 81% seen once. Input material: peripheral blood. The source is a woman between 70 and 85 years old with acute or convalescent COVID-19.

The CDR3 DNA is TGCGCCAGCAGCCAAGAGGGCCTAGCGGGAGAAAGTGAGCAGTTCTTC. It yields the protein CASSQEGLAGESEQFF. The rearrangement uses TRBV4-1 and TRBJ2-1; 10 nucleotides align to TRBD2. Germline CDR1 and CDR2: MGHRA and YSYEKL. This CDR3 is 16 amino acids long. V gave up 0 bases and J gave up 9 bases; unmatched junction bases: 8.

A single count supports this clone. The chain links TRBV19 to TRBJ1-2; D not resolved. The CDR3 is 14 amino acids. Germline values: CDR1 LNHDA, CDR2 SQIVND (reference sequence). Trimming cost V 8 bases and J 6 bases, with 19 bases left between them. The CDR3 DNA reads TGTGCCAGTGTACCGACCCAGGATTTCCATGGCTACACCTTC. Its translation is CASVPTQDFHGYTF. Looking up the rest from reference TRBV19 and TRBJ1-2 gives the full variable domain: DGGITQSPKYLFRKEGQNVTLSCEQNLNHDAMYWYRQDPGQGLRLIYYSQIVNDFQKGDIAEGYSVSREKKESFPLTVTSAQKNPTAFYLCASVPTQDFHGYTFGSGTRLTVV.

The chain is built from TRBV6-2 or TRBV6-3 and TRBJ1-2; D gene uncertain. The V gene's germline CDR1 is MNHEY and CDR2 SVGEGT. The V end was cut by 1 base, the J end by 0 bases, with 6 bases between. This CDR3 has 14 amino acids. The CDR3 bases are TGTGCCAGCAGTTACTGGGCAACTAACTATGGCTACACCTTC. Its protein is CASSYWATNYGYTF.

This chain joins TRBV18 and TRBJ2-7; D might be TRBD2 (5 bases). The CDR3 totals 15 residues. V was cut by 2 bases and J by 4 bases, with 15 bases left in between. Looked up from germline, CDR1 is KGHSH and CDR2 is LQKENI. CDR3 coding DNA: TGTGCCAGCTCACCAGGCTTCACGGGGTTATACGAGCAGTACTTC. It translates to CASSPGFTGLYEQYF. Full variable domain (outside the CDR3, taken from reference TRBV18 and TRBJ2-7): NAGVMQNPRHLVRRRGQEARLRCSPMKGHSHVYWYRQLPEEGLKFMVYLQKENIIDESGMPKERFSAEFPKEGPSILRIQQVVRGDSAAYFCASSPGFTGLYEQYFGPGTRLTVT.

This sequence joins TRBV5-8 and TRBJ1-5; D not resolved. Looked up from germline, CDR1 is SGHTS and CDR2 is YDEGEE. The length of the CDR3 is 13 residues. V lost 2 bases, J lost 2 bases, and 5 bases lay in between. The CDR3 DNA sequence: TGTGCCAGCAGCTTTCAGGGCAATCAGCCCCAGCATTTT. As protein: CASSFQGNQPQHF. The full variable domain, with the rest looked up from reference TRBV5-8 and TRBJ1-5, is EAGVTQSPTHLIKTRGQQATLRCSPISGHTSVYWYQQALGLGLQFLLWYDEGEERNRGNFPPRFSGRQFPNYSSELNVNALELEDSALYLCASSFQGNQPQHFGDGTRLSIL.

V and J are TRBV12-3 or TRBV12-4 and TRBJ2-7; D perhaps matches TRBD1 (6 bases). V lost 6 bases, J lost 5 bases, and 14 bases lay in between. The CDR3 consists of 13 residues. The CDR3 here is CASSPQGSNEQYF. In DNA form, the CDR3 reads TGTGCCAGCAGCCCTCAGGGGTCCAACGAGCAGTACTTC.

The J gene is TRBJ2-3, the V gene TRBV27; 7 nucleotides align to TRBD2. The germline V gene encodes CDR1 MNHEY and CDR2 SMNVEV (reference sequence). V dropped 2 bases and J dropped 3; count of bases not matched to a gene: 11. This CDR3 has 17 amino acids. CDR3 amino acids: CASSLIHRGRGTDTQYF. CDR3 coding DNA: TGTGCCAGCAGTTTAATACACCGAGGGAGGGGTACAGATACGCAGTATTTT.

The chain combines TRBV11-2 with TRBJ2-6, with D possibly TRBD1 on 5 matching bases. Deletions cut 7 bases from V and 7 bases from J, with 20 bases between. This CDR3 is 16 amino acids long. Germline CDR1 and CDR2: SGHAT and FQNNGV. The CDR3 is CASTRTGVLGANVLTF. CDR3 in DNA: TGTGCCAGCACCAGAACAGGCGTCCTCGGCGCCAACGTCCTGACTTTC. The full variable domain, rest sourced from reference TRBV11-2 and TRBJ2-6, is EAGVAQSPRYKIIEKRQSVAFWCNPISGHATLYWYQQILGQGPKLLIQFQNNGVVDDSQLPKDRFSAERLKGVDSTLKIQPAKLEDSAVYLCASTRTGVLGANVLTFGAGSRLTVL.

This rearrangement joins TRBV27 to TRBJ1-2; the match to TRBD1 covers 7 bases. Trimming took 6 bases from V and 5 from J; bases not matched to a gene: 12. The CDR3 contains 15 residues. Germline V lookup: CDR1 MNHEY, CDR2 SMNVEV (reference sequence). This CDR3 is CASRRRDRDSYGYTF. Written as DNA, the CDR3 is TGTGCCAGCAGAAGGAGAGACAGGGATTCATATGGCTACACCTTC.

The V call is TRBV29-1, the J call TRBJ2-3, with TRBD2 matching 9 bases. The germline CDR1 and CDR2 sequences are SQVTM and ANQGSEA. CDR3 length: 12 residues. V was clipped by 7 bases and J by 4 bases; unmatched bases: 3. CDR3 nucleotide sequence: TGCAGCGCAAGACTAGCGGCAGATACGCAGTATTTT. This sequence encodes CSARLAADTQYF.

This chain links TRBV5-1 with TRBJ2-7, with TRBD1 matching 7 bases. Germline CDR1 and CDR2: SGHRS and YFSETQ. The trim removed 3 bases at V and 3 bases at J, leaving 9 bases unmatched. The CDR3 consists of 15 residues. The CDR3, as DNA: TGCGCCAGCAGCTCGACAGGGAGATTCGGCTACGAGCAGTACTTC. It yields the protein CASSSTGRFGYEQYF.

J is TRBJ1-4 and V is TRBV7-2; D unclear. Germline V gene data show CDR1 as SGHTA and CDR2 as FQGNSA. Trimming shortened V by 5 bases and J by 6 bases, and 16 bases separated the two germline ends. CDR3 length: 15 residues. The CDR3 DNA follows: TGTGCCAGCAGCCAAGCGGGAGGGTACGATGAAAAACTGTTTTTT. Amino acids: CASSQAGGYDEKLFF. Full variable domain (outside the CDR3, taken from reference TRBV7-2 and TRBJ1-4): GAGVSQSPSNKVTEKGKDVELRCDPISGHTALYWYRQSLGQGLEFLIYFQGNSAPDKSGLPSDRFSAERTGGSVSTLTIQRTQQEDSAVYLCASSQAGGYDEKLFFGSGTQLSVL.

This chain connects TRBV10-3 to TRBJ2-1; TRBD1 is a possible D gene (5 bases). Germline-derived CDR1 and CDR2 are ENHRY and SYGVKD. The CDR3 has 12 amino acids. V lost 4 bases and J 6 bases, leaving 7 bases between the germline ends. The CDR3 DNA sequence: TGTGCCATCAGTGGAGACAGCAATGAGCAGTTCTTC. It specifies CAISGDSNEQFF.

In its sample, this clone was seen once. V is TRBV19 and J is TRBJ2-2, with 8 bases fitting TRBD2. The CDR3 contains 16 residues. V lost 4 bases and J lost 3; bases outside the gene matches: 7. Germline CDR1 reads LNHDA; CDR2 reads SQIVND (reference sequence). CDR3 DNA: TGTGCCAGTAGTACGCCGCGGGGGGTCGACACCGGGGAGCTGTTTTTT. Protein: CASSTPRGVDTGELFF.

The chain employs TRBV3-1 (or the pseudogene TRBV3-2) and TRBJ2-1; TRBD1 agrees at 10 bases. The CDR3 length is 16 residues. Trimming removed 1 base from V and 10 bases from J; junction bases left unmatched: 10. Germline CDR1 and CDR2: LGHDT and YNNKEL (reference sequence). In DNA form, the CDR3 reads TGTGCCAGCAGCCAAGTGACAGGGGGCGACCGTGGGGAGCAGTTCTTC. The encoded protein is CASSQVTGGDRGEQFF.

The chain is built from TRBV6-5 and TRBJ1-3; TRBD1 aligns across 8 bases. Germline V gene lookup returns CDR1 MNHEY and CDR2 SVGAGI. The J segment lost 0 bases and the V segment lost 8 bases, leaving 3 bases of the junction unmatched. This CDR3 contains 14 residues. CDR3 protein: CASWDRHSGNTIYF. The CDR3 bases are TGTGCCAGCTGGGACAGGCACTCTGGAAACACCATATATTTT.

The chain is built from TRBV14 and TRBJ1-1; no firm D call. V lost 4 bases and J lost 0, with 12 bases in between. CDR1 and CDR2 from the germline V gene are SGHDN and FVKESK. The length of the CDR3 is 15 residues. CDR3 sequence reads: CASSPQVVMNTEAFF. CDR3 DNA: TGTGCCAGCAGCCCCCAGGTTGTCATGAACACTGAAGCTTTCTTT.

This rearrangement joins TRBV29-1 to TRBJ2-7; 9 bases are shared with TRBD2. Germline V lookup: CDR1 SQVTM, CDR2 ANQGSEA. The CDR3 totals 13 residues. J gave up 2 bases and V 4 bases, and 3 bases lay outside the gene matches. CDR3 residues: CSVASSGAYEQYF. CDR3 nucleotide sequence: TGCAGCGTTGCGTCTAGCGGGGCCTACGAGCAGTACTTC.